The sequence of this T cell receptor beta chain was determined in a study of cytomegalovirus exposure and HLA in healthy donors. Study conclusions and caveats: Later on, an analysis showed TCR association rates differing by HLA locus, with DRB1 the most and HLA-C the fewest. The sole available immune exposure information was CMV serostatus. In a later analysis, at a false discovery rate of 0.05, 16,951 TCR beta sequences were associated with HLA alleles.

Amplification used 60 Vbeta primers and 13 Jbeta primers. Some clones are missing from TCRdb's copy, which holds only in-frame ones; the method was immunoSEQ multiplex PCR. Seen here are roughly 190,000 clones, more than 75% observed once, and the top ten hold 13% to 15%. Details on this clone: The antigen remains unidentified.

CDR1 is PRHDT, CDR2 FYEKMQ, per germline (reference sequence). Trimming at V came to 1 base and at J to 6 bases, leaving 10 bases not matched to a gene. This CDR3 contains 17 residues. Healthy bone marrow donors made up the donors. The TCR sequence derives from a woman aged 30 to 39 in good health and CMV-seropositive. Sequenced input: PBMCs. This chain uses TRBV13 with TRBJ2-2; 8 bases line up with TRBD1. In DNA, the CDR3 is TGTGCCAGCAGCTTAGCAAGGGCAGGGGGCGGCCCCGGGGAGCTGTTTTTT. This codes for CASSLARAGGGPGELFF.